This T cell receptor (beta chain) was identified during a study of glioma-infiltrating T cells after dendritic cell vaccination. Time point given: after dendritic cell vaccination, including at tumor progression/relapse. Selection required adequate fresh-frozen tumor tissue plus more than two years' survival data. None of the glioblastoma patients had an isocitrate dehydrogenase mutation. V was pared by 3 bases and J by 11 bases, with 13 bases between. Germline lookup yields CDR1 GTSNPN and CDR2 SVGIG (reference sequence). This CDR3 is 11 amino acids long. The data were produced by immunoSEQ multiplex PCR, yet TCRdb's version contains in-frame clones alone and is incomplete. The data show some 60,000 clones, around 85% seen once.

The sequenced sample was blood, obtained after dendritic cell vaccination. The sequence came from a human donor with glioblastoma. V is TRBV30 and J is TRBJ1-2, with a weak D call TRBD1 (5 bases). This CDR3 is CAWSDGGVYTF. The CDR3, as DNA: TGTGCCTGGAGCGATGGGGGGGTATACACCTTC.